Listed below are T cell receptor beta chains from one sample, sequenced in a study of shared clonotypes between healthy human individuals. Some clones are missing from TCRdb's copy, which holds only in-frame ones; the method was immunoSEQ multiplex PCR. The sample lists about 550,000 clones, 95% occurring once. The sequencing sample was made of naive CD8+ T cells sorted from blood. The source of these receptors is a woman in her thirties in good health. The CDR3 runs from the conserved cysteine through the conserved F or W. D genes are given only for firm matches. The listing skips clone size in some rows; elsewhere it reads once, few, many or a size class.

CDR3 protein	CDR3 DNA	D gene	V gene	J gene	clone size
CASSLGQGSGANVLTF	TGTGCCAGCAGTTTAGGTCAGGGATCTGGGGCCAACGTCCTGACTTTC	.	TRBV27	TRBJ2-6	.
CASSVDREGTEAFF	TGTGCCAGCAGCGTAGACAGGGAAGGCACTGAAGCTTTCTTT	.	TRBV9	TRBJ1-1	.
CASSQELNQPQHF	TGTGCCAGCAGCCAAGAACTTAATCAGCCCCAGCATTTT	.	TRBV5-5	TRBJ1-5	.
CASSLLGTAIAQPQHF	TGTGCCAGCAGCTTACTCGGGACGGCTATAGCGCAGCCCCAGCATTTT	.	TRBV7-8	TRBJ1-5	.
CSVGLAGGPGTDTQYF	TGCAGCGTTGGACTAGCGGGAGGGCCAGGCACAGATACGCAGTATTTT	TRBD2	TRBV29-1	TRBJ2-3	.
CASSGVTNLNRGRTTDTQYF	TGCGCCAGCAGTGGGGTGACTAATTTAAATAGGGGGAGAACCACAGATACGCAGTATTTT	.	TRBV10-2	TRBJ2-3	once
CASSSDLTGSSYEQYF	TGTGCCAGCAGTTCCGACCTGACAGGGAGCTCCTACGAGCAGTACTTC	TRBD1	TRBV7-9	TRBJ2-7	.
CASSVAANDYEQYF	TGTGCCAGCAGCGTGGCGGCGAACGACTACGAGCAGTACTTC	.	TRBV9	TRBJ2-7	.
CASSERTGVGTEAFF	TGTGCCAGCAGCGAAAGGACAGGGGTTGGCACTGAAGCTTTCTTT	TRBD1	TRBV28	TRBJ1-1	.
CASSLWGADTGELFF	TGCGCCAGCAGCTTGTGGGGGGCTGATACCGGGGAGCTGTTTTTT	.	TRBV5-1	TRBJ2-2	.
CASSPYSGNTIYF	TGTGCCAGTAGTCCTTACTCTGGAAACACCATATATTTT	.	TRBV19	TRBJ1-3	.
CASSIDLERELRFF	TGTGCCAGTAGTATAGACCTAGAGCGGGAGTTGCGGTTCTTC	TRBD2	TRBV19	TRBJ2-1	.
CASSPGGGGTDTQYF	TGTGCCAGCTCCCCCGGCGGTGGCGGCACAGATACGCAGTATTTT	.	TRBV11-2	TRBJ2-3	.
CASSPQGGEAFF	TGTGCCAGTAGCCCGCAGGGTGGTGAAGCTTTCTTT	.	TRBV19	TRBJ1-1	.
CASSFNGVSDEQFF	TGTGCCAGCAGTTTCAACGGAGTGAGCGATGAGCAGTTCTTC	.	TRBV28	TRBJ2-1	.
CASSLETGGPPDTQYF	TGTGCCAGCAGCTTAGAGACGGGAGGGCCGCCAGATACGCAGTATTTT	TRBD2	TRBV7-9	TRBJ2-3	.
CSVDSRGSGNTIYF	TGCAGCGTTGACTCTAGGGGCTCTGGAAACACCATATATTTT	.	TRBV29-1	TRBJ1-3	.
CASSLPGTSGNGEQYF	TGTGCCAGCAGCCTTCCGGGAACTAGCGGGAATGGGGAGCAGTACTTC	TRBD2	TRBV7-8	TRBJ2-5	.
CASSQAGLAGQETQYF	TGTGCCAGCAGCCAGGCGGGACTAGCGGGACAAGAGACCCAGTACTTC	TRBD2	TRBV14	TRBJ2-5	once
CATSGSSYNEQFF	TGTGCCACCAGCGGAAGCTCCTACAATGAGCAGTTCTTC	.	TRBV15	TRBJ2-1	.
CASSPDRQGLNTEAFF	TGTGCCAGTAGTCCAGACCGACAGGGGCTGAACACTGAAGCTTTCTTT	TRBD1	TRBV19	TRBJ1-1	.
CASSLGPGKLVGYTF	TGTGCCAGCAGCCTAGGCCCCGGGAAACTTGTGGGCTACACCTTC	.	TRBV7-9	TRBJ1-2	.
CASSVGVYEQYF	TGTGCCAGCAGCGTAGGCGTCTACGAGCAGTACTTC	.	TRBV9	TRBJ2-7	.
CASSLDARLQETQYF	TGTGCCAGCAGCTTAGATGCGAGGCTACAAGAGACCCAGTACTTC	.	TRBV7-9	TRBJ2-5	.
CASSLAGSFFRLGELFF	TGTGCCAGCAGCTTAGCGGGGTCGTTTTTTCGTCTCGGGGAGCTGTTTTTT	.	TRBV7-2	TRBJ2-2	.
CASLGGAEAFF	TGTGCGAGTCTGGGGGGCGCTGAAGCTTTCTTT	.	TRBV5-8	TRBJ1-1	.
CASSQDLQGAGETQYF	TGTGCCAGCAGCCAAGATCTGCAGGGGGCAGGAGAGACCCAGTACTTC	TRBD1	TRBV4-2	TRBJ2-5	.
CSARGGYEQYF	TGCAGTGCTAGGGGAGGGTACGAGCAGTACTTC	TRBD2	TRBV20-1	TRBJ2-7	.
CATSKSGSSYNEQFF	TGTGCCACCAGCAAAAGCGGGAGCTCCTACAATGAGCAGTTCTTC	TRBD2	TRBV15	TRBJ2-1	.
CATQSTGTASTDTQYF	TGTGCCACCCAATCTACCGGGACAGCGAGCACAGATACGCAGTATTTT	TRBD1	TRBV11-2	TRBJ2-3	.
CASSLPSGTDTQYF	TGTGCCAGCAGCCTTCCTAGCGGGACAGATACGCAGTATTTT	.	TRBV12-1	TRBJ2-3	.
CASSSGTGELFF	TGTGCCAGCAGCTCTGGTACCGGGGAGCTGTTTTTT	.	TRBV9	TRBJ2-2	.
CASSSSGSFYNEQFF	TGTGCCAGCAGTAGTAGCGGGAGTTTTTACAATGAGCAGTTCTTC	TRBD2	TRBV2	TRBJ2-1	once
CAISLDRVNEQYF	TGTGCCATCAGCCTAGACAGGGTCAACGAGCAGTACTTC	TRBD1	TRBV10-3	TRBJ2-7	.
CASMNFYNEQFF	TGTGCCAGCATGAACTTTTACAATGAGCAGTTCTTC	.	TRBV27	TRBJ2-1	.
CASRPISRGESEETQYF	TGTGCCAGCAGACCCATCTCGAGGGGCGAGAGCGAAGAGACCCAGTACTTC	.	TRBV27	TRBJ2-5	.
CASSLTSGEQYF	TGTGCCAGCAGCCTAACTTCGGGGGAGCAGTACTTC	.	TRBV9	TRBJ2-7	.
CAWIKGQGRANNQPQHF	TGTGCCTGGATCAAAGGCCAGGGAAGGGCAAATAATCAGCCCCAGCATTTT	.	TRBV30	TRBJ1-5	.
CASSYGDSTYEQYF	TGTGCCAGCAGTTACGGCGACAGCACCTACGAGCAGTACTTC	.	TRBV6-6	TRBJ2-7	.
CASSSGTGDPYEQYF	TGTGCCAGCAGTTCCGGGACAGGGGATCCTTACGAGCAGTACTTC	TRBD1	TRBV28	TRBJ2-7	.
CASSEVSSGNEQFF	TGCGCCAGCAGTGAGGTCAGCTCGGGGAATGAGCAGTTCTTC	.	TRBV10-2	TRBJ2-1	.
CASSLLFLGQGPYNEQFF	TGTGCCAGCAGCCTTCTATTCTTGGGACAGGGGCCCTACAATGAGCAGTTCTTC	TRBD1	TRBV27	TRBJ2-1	.
CASRRAPGPLNFNEQFF	TGTGCCAGCAGGAGAGCCCCGGGACCCTTAAATTTCAATGAGCAGTTCTTC	.	TRBV2	TRBJ2-1	.
CASSSSGLNTGEQYF	TGTGCCAGCAGCAGCTCCGGGCTAAACACGGGCGAGCAGTACTTC	.	TRBV7-9	TRBJ2-7	.
CSDSPTGGQAFF	TGCAGCGACTCACCAACAGGGGGCCAAGCTTTCTTT	TRBD1	TRBV29-1	TRBJ1-1	.
CASSRRGETQYF	TGTGCCAGCAGTCGGAGGGGGGAGACCCAGTACTTC	.	TRBV27	TRBJ2-5	.
CASSLSDGSYEQYF	TGTGCCAGCAGTTTGTCGGACGGATCCTACGAGCAGTACTTC	.	TRBV27	TRBJ2-7	.